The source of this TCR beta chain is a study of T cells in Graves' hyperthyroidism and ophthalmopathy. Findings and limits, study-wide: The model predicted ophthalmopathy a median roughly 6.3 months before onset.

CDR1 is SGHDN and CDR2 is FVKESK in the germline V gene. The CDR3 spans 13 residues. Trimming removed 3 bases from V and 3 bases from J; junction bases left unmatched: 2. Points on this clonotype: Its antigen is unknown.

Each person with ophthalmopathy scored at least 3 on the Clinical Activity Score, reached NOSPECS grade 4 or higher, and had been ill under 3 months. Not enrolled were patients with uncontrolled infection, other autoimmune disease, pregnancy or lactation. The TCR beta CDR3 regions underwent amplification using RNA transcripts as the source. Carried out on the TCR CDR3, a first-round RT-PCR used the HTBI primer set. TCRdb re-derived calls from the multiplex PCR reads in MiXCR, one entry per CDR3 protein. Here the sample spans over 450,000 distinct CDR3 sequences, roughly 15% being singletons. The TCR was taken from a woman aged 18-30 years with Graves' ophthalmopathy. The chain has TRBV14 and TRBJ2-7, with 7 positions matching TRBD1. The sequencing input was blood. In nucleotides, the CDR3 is TGTGCCAGCAGCCATTGGGACAGCTACGAGCAGTACTTC. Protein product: CASSHWDSYEQYF.